This T cell receptor beta chain emerged from a study of blood T cell repertoires in COVID-19. Sequenced by immunoSEQ multiplex PCR; TCRdb stores in-frame clones only, minus some. The repertoire holds around 250,000 clones, around 80% seen once, with 5% to 6% in the top ten. With V trimmed by 0 bases and J by 0 bases, 10 bases remained unmatched. The germline V gene encodes CDR1 SEHNR and CDR2 FQNEAQ (reference sequence). This CDR3 has 18 amino acids. A few counts support this clone. The genes are TRBV7-9 and TRBJ1-1; 7 bases line up with TRBD1. The clonotype originates from an elderly man with acute or convalescent COVID-19. The sequenced sample consisted of peripheral blood. In nucleotides, the CDR3 is TGTGCCAGCAGCTTAGCACCGGGACAGCTTAACATGAACACTGAAGCTTTCTTT. Amino acids: CASSLAPGQLNMNTEAFF.